The rows below give T cell receptor beta chains drawn from one sample of a study of blood T cell repertoires in COVID-19. Repertoires were generated with immunoSEQ multiplex PCR, while TCRdb's copy carries only in-frame clones and drops some. The sample records around 94,000 clones, 75% to 90% being singletons. The sequencing input was peripheral blood. All receptors derive from a woman aged 45-59 years with COVID-19, enrolled during active disease. CDR3s include the opening cysteine and the closing phenylalanine or tryptophan. The D gene is left open where the match is weak. A row's size may be missing; if present it is once, few, many or a size class.

D gene	V gene	J gene	CDR3 length	clone size	CDR3 protein	CDR3 DNA
-	TRBV6-1	TRBJ1-1	17	-	CASSEIPGRGGNTEAFF	TGTGCCAGCAGCGAAATCCCCGGGAGAGGAGGTAACACTGAAGCTTTCTTT
-	TRBV5-1	TRBJ2-7	15	once	CASSLDTATPYEQYF	TGCGCCAGCAGCTTGGATACAGCAACACCCTACGAGCAGTACTTC
-	TRBV7-9	TRBJ1-2	15	-	CASSAGTNAFSGYTF	TGTGCCAGCAGCGCCGGGACAAATGCCTTTTCGGGCTACACCTTC
-	TRBV27	TRBJ2-7	11	-	CASTQGYEQYF	TGTGCCAGCACTCAGGGATACGAGCAGTACTTC
-	TRBV4-1	TRBJ1-2	15	-	CASSQGTAPNYGYTF	TGCGCCAGCAGCCAAGGGACAGCTCCAAACTATGGCTACACCTTC
TRBD2	TRBV5-4	TRBJ2-3	16	-	CASSSKAGGVADTQYF	TGTGCCAGCAGCTCTAAAGCGGGGGGGGTCGCAGATACGCAGTATTTT
TRBD2	TRBV5-1	TRBJ2-2	16	-	CASSTSWTSFAGELFF	TGCGCCAGCAGCACGTCCTGGACTAGCTTTGCCGGGGAGCTGTTTTTT
-	TRBV30	TRBJ1-5	15	-	CAWSRGTGQYQPQHF	TGTGCCTGGAGTCGGGGGACGGGGCAGTATCAGCCCCAGCATTTT
-	TRBV11-2	TRBJ1-2	15	few	CASSLIRRDNYGYTF	TGTGCCAGCAGCTTAATTCGTCGAGATAACTATGGCTACACCTTC
TRBD2	TRBV7-2	TRBJ2-7	16	-	CASSLVGASGGYEQYF	TGTGCCAGCAGCTTAGTTGGGGCTAGCGGGGGCTACGAGCAGTACTTC
-	TRBV19	TRBJ2-1	13	-	CASNDRTYNEQFF	TGTGCCAGTAATGACAGAACCTACAATGAGCAGTTCTTC
TRBD1	TRBV7-9	TRBJ1-2	13	-	CASSFEQGDGYTF	TGTGCCAGCAGCTTCGAACAGGGGGATGGCTACACCTTC
-	TRBV4-1	TRBJ2-3	15	-	CASSQVFRTTDTQYF	TGCGCCAGCAGCCAAGTCTTCAGAACCACAGATACGCAGTATTTT
TRBD1	TRBV6-6	TRBJ1-1	16	-	CASSYSDMTGMGEAFF	TGTGCCAGCAGTTACTCGGACATGACAGGGATGGGCGAAGCTTTCTTT
-	TRBV5-4	TRBJ2-3	12	-	CASSRETDTQYF	TGTGCCAGCAGTCGAGAGACAGATACGCAGTATTTT
TRBD2	TRBV4-1	TRBJ2-7	14	-	CASSHGGAAKEQYF	TGCGCCAGCAGCCACGGGGGGGCAGCGAAGGAGCAGTACTTC
TRBD1	TRBV2	TRBJ1-4	15	-	CASTPDRGRGEKLFF	TGTGCCAGCACTCCGGACAGGGGGCGAGGGGAAAAACTGTTTTTT
-	TRBV18	TRBJ2-7	15	-	CASSPDTTPSYEQYF	TGTGCCAGCTCACCCGACACAACCCCCTCCTACGAGCAGTACTTC
-	TRBV2	TRBJ2-5	16	-	CASSESRLAPLETQYF	TGTGCCAGCAGTGAGTCAAGGCTAGCCCCTTTAGAGACCCAGTACTTC
TRBD1	TRBV6-5	TRBJ2-7	14	-	CASSYSDRVYEQYF	TGTGCCAGCAGTTATTCGGACAGGGTTTACGAGCAGTACTTC
TRBD1	TRBV10-3	TRBJ2-5	16	-	CAISVGDLDRGETQYF	TGTGCCATCAGTGTAGGGGACTTAGACAGGGGAGAGACCCAGTACTTC
TRBD1	TRBV9	TRBJ1-4	15	few	CASSVGTGTPEKLFF	TGTGCCAGCAGCGTAGGGACAGGGACGCCGGAAAAACTGTTTTTT
TRBD1	TRBV6-5	TRBJ1-6	14	-	CASIWTGGASPLHF	TGTGCCAGCATTTGGACAGGGGGTGCTTCACCCCTCCACTTT
TRBD2	TRBV7-3	TRBJ2-2	15	-	CASSPTSGGTGELFF	TGTGCCAGCAGCCCGACTAGCGGGGGGACCGGGGAGCTGTTTTTT
TRBD2	TRBV3-1/TRBV3-2	TRBJ2-3	18	once	CASSHPSWTSESTDTQYF	TGTGCCAGCAGCCACCCTTCTTGGACTAGCGAGAGCACAGATACGCAGTATTTT
TRBD1	TRBV6-6	TRBJ2-7	16	-	CASSYDGGQGTYEQYF	TGTGCCAGCAGTTACGACGGGGGACAGGGAACCTACGAGCAGTACTTC